This record concerns one T cell receptor (beta chain) sequence. Its antigen is still unknown. Measured with immunoSEQ multiplex PCR; TCRdb has only the in-frame clones, and not every one. The sample comprises some 250,000 clones, about 90% of which are singletons, and 0.35% to 0.45% rests with the top ten. V was clipped by 2 bases and J by 4 bases; unmatched bases: 11. Germline CDR1 SGHTA, CDR2 FQGTGA. This CDR3 region has 19 residues. The data stem from a study of cytomegalovirus exposure and HLA in healthy donors. Study conclusions and caveats: A classifier reportedly called cytomegalovirus status with high sensitivity and specificity. Within the 120 or so validation repertoires, first-cohort TCR clusters tended to co-occur, according to a later analysis. Many donors shared some public TCRs, even though most TCR sequences were rare.

An approximately 130-subject validation cohort, separate from the approximately 720-subject first cohort, supplied the donors. The sequencing sample was made of PBMCs. The TCR comes from a young woman in good health and CMV-seronegative. The rearrangement uses TRBV7-3 and TRBJ2-3; 14 bases line up with TRBD2. As DNA, the CDR3 is TGTGCCAGCAGCTTACGGGGACTAGCGGGGGCTTCGCAGGCAGATACGCAGTATTTT. Its translation: CASSLRGLAGASQADTQYF.